The rows below give T cell receptor beta chains drawn from one sample of a study of chemoradiotherapy in HPV16-positive cancers. Measured with immunoSEQ multiplex PCR; TCRdb has only the in-frame clones, and not every one. The table records 4,000 or so clones, roughly 90% of them present only once. Sampling took place from a patient who underwent chemoradiotherapy. Source of these receptors: a human donor with HPV-associated anogenital cancer. The CDR3 runs from the conserved cysteine through the conserved F or W. A D gene is named only where the DNA matches it firmly. Clone size is not always given. Where it is, it says once, few, many or a class for expanded clones.

V gene	J gene	clone size	D gene	CDR3 protein	CDR3 DNA
TRBV5-1	TRBJ2-1	-	TRBD2	CASSSGTSGDEQFF	TGCGCCAGCAGCTCCGGGACTAGTGGGGATGAGCAGTTCTTC
TRBV11-1	TRBJ2-5	once	TRBD1	CASSFDPGQQETQYF	TGTGCCAGCAGCTTCGATCCGGGACAGCAAGAGACCCAGTACTTC
TRBV6-1	TRBJ1-2	-	TRBD1	CASRLGQGAYGYTF	TGTGCCAGCAGACTGGGACAGGGGGCCTATGGCTACACCTTC
TRBV2	TRBJ2-1	-	-	CASVVRGIEAGEQFF	TGTGCCAGCGTCGTAAGGGGCATTGAAGCCGGTGAGCAGTTCTTC
TRBV5-6	TRBJ1-2	-	-	CASSLPGSVGYTF	TGTGCCAGCAGCTTACCAGGGAGTGTAGGCTACACCTTC
TRBV5-6	TRBJ1-4	-	-	CASSEGMTNEKLFF	TGTGCCAGCAGTGAGGGGATGACTAATGAAAAACTGTTTTTT
TRBV2	TRBJ2-5	-	-	CASSEALLTSTQYF	TGTGCCAGCAGTGAAGCGCTTCTAACGTCGACCCAGTACTTC
TRBV20-1	TRBJ2-3	-	-	CSASRGDTQYF	TGCAGTGCTAGCAGGGGTGATACGCAGTATTTT
TRBV5-1	TRBJ2-5	-	-	CASSLGEQETQYF	TGCGCCAGCAGCTTGGGGGAGCAAGAGACCCAGTACTTC
TRBV6-6	TRBJ1-1	-	TRBD1	CASGQGPFLMNTEAFF	TGTGCCAGCGGACAGGGGCCGTTCCTTATGAACACTGAAGCTTTCTTT
TRBV4-1	TRBJ1-2	-	-	CASSQAEGNYGYTF	TGCGCCAGCAGCCAAGCTGAGGGCAACTATGGCTACACCTTC
TRBV4-2	TRBJ1-1	-	-	CASSQEMGGEAFF	TGTGCCAGCAGCCAAGAAATGGGGGGGGAAGCTTTCTTT
TRBV19	TRBJ1-2	-	TRBD1	CARKRQGPPYGYGYTF	TGTGCCAGAAAGAGACAGGGTCCCCCTTACGGCTATGGCTACACCTTC
TRBV5-6	TRBJ1-2	-	-	CASSEVIGVGGYTF	TGTGCCAGCAGCGAGGTGATTGGGGTGGGAGGCTACACCTTC
TRBV5-4	TRBJ2-1	-	-	CASSRTGGGFGLAVDEQFF	TGTGCCAGCAGCCGAACAGGGGGAGGGTTTGGACTAGCCGTGGATGAGCAGTTCTTC
TRBV10-3	TRBJ2-2	few	-	CAISEPRQEWKRVSTGELFF	TGTGCCATCAGTGAGCCGCGACAGGAATGGAAGAGGGTTAGCACCGGGGAGCTGTTTTTT
TRBV11-3	TRBJ2-6	-	TRBD1	CASSLDGTGPWGANVLTF	TGTGCCAGCAGCTTAGATGGGACAGGTCCGTGGGGGGCCAACGTCCTGACTTTC
TRBV19	TRBJ2-1	few	TRBD2	CASSITSGSNEQFF	TGTGCCAGTAGTATAACTAGCGGGAGTAATGAGCAGTTCTTC
TRBV4-1	TRBJ1-2	-	-	CASSQEKGIVYGYTF	TGCGCCAGCAGCCAAGAGAAGGGGATTGTATATGGCTACACCTTC
TRBV30	TRBJ2-7	-	TRBD2	CAWSAGLAGYEQYF	TGTGCCTGGAGCGCGGGACTAGCGGGCTACGAGCAGTACTTC
TRBV7-2	TRBJ1-1	few	-	CASRVQQNTEAFF	TGTGCCAGCAGGGTCCAGCAGAACACTGAAGCTTTCTTT
TRBV5-4	TRBJ2-5	-	TRBD2	CASSTLGRGGMDQETQYF	TGTGCCAGCAGCACGCTGGGTCGCGGGGGGATGGACCAAGAGACCCAGTACTTC
TRBV14	TRBJ2-1	few	TRBD1	CASSPYLGQETNEQFF	TGTGCCAGCAGCCCCTATTTAGGACAGGAAACCAATGAGCAGTTCTTC
TRBV11-2	TRBJ2-2	-	-	CASSLVEGFTGELFF	TGTGCCAGCAGCTTAGTGGAGGGGTTCACCGGGGAGCTGTTTTTT
TRBV7-2	TRBJ1-3	-	TRBD1	CASSPGTGPHTIYF	TGTGCCAGCAGCCCCGGGACAGGGCCGCACACCATATATTTT
TRBV2	TRBJ2-7	-	TRBD2	CASSAQRGPSYEQYF	TGTGCCAGCAGCGCACAGCGGGGGCCTTCCTACGAGCAGTACTTC
TRBV5-8	TRBJ2-7	once	TRBD2	CASSTGLAGGEQYF	TGTGCCAGCAGCACGGGACTAGCGGGTGGCGAGCAGTACTTC
TRBV6-5	TRBJ1-2	-	TRBD1	CASSGQGSRGYTF	TGTGCCAGCAGCGGACAGGGGTCGAGGGGCTACACCTTC
TRBV5-4	TRBJ2-3	-	-	CASRDRQRTDTQYF	TGTGCCAGCAGGGACCGACAGCGCACAGATACGCAGTATTTT
TRBV9	TRBJ1-2	-	-	CASSVQGELSGYTF	TGTGCCAGCAGCGTACAGGGAGAACTATCTGGCTACACCTTC